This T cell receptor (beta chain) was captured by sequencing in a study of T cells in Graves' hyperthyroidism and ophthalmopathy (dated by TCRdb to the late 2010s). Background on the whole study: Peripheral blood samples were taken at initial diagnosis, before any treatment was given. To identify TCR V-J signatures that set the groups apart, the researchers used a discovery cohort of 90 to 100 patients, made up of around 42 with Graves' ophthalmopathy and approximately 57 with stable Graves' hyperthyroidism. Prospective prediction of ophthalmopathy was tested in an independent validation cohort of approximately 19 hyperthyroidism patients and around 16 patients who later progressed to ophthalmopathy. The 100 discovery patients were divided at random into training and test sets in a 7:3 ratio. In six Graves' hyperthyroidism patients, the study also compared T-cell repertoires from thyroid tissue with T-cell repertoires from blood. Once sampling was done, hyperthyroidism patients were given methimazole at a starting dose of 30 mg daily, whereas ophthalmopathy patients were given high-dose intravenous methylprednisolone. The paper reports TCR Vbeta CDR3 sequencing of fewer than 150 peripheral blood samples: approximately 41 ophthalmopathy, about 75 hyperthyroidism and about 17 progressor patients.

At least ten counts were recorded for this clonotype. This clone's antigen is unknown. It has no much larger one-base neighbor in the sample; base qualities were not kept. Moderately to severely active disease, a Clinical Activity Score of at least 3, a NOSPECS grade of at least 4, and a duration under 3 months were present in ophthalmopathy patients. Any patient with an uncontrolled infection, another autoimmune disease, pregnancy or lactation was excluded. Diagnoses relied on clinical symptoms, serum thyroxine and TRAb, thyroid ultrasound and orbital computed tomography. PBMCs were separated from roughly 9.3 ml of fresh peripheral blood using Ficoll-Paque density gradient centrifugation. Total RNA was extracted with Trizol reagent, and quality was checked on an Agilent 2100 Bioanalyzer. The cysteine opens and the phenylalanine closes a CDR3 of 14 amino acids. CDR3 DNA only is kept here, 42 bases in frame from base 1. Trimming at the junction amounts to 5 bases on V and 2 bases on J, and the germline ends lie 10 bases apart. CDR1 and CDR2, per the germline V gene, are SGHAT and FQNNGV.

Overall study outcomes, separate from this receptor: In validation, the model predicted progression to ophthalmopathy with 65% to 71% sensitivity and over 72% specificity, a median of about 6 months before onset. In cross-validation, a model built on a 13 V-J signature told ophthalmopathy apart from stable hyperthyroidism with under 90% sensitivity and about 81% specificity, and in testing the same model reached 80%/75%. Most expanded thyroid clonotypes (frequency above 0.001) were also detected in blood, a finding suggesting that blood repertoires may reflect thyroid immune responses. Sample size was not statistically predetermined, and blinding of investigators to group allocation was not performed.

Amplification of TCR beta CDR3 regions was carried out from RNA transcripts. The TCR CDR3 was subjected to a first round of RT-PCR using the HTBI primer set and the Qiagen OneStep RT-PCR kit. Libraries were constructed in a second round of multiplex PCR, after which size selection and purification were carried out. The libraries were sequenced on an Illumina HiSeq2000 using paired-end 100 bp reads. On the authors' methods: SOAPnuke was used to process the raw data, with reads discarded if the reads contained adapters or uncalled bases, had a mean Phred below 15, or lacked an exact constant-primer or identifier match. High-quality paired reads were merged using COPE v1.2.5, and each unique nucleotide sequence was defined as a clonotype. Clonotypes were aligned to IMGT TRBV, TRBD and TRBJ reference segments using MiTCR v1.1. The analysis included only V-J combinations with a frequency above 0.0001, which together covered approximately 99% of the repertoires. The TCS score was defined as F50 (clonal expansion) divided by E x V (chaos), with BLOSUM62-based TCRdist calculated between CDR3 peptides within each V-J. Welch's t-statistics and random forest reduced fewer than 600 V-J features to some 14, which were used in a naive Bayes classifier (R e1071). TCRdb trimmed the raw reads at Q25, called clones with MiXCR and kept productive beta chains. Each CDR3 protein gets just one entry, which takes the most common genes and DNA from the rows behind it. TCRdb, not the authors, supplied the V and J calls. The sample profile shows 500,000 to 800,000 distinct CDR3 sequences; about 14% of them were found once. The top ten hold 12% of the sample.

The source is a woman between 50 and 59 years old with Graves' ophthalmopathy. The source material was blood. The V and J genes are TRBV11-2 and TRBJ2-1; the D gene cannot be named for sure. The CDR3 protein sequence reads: CASSPRTPYNEQFF. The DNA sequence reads TGTGCCAGCAGCCCCCGGACCCCCTACAATGAGCAGTTCTTC.